The 14 T cell receptor beta chains reported below all come from one sample, sequenced in a study of identical twins. TCRdb recomputed calls from the 5' RACE reads with MiXCR, one row per CDR3 protein. Of roughly 720,000 distinct CDR3 sequences listed, approximately 18% are singletons. The same sample was also used in a study of T cells expressing NK-cell markers.

Material for sequencing was PBMCs. Receptors were obtained from a young woman in good health.

This clonotype was seen a handful of times. The chain carries TRBV12-3 or TRBV12-4 and TRBJ2-2; a possible D gene is TRBD2 (6 bases). The CDR3 runs 16 residues. Trimming took off 5 bases at V and 8 bases at J, with 21 bases between the two ends. CDR3 in amino acids: CASSALPGLGTGELFF. The CDR3, as DNA: TGTGCCAGCAGTGCCCTACCGGGACTGGGTACGGGGGAGCTGTTTTTT.

In this sample, this clonotype turned up a few times. The chain uses TRBV27 and TRBJ1-2; maybe TRBD1 (5 bases). The CDR3 loop spans 15 amino acids. Trimming pared 0 bases from V and 3 bases from J, leaving 11 bases between. Germline assignment: CDR1 MNHEY and CDR2 SMNVEV (reference sequence). CDR3 coding DNA: TGTGCCAGCAGTTTATCGTACGCAGGGCACTATGGCTACACCTTC. This codes for CASSLSYAGHYGYTF.

This clonotype turned up a few times. The chain uses TRBV10-3 and TRBJ1-2; 8 bases agree with TRBD1. The CDR3 spans 14 residues. With V trimmed by 0 bases and J by 8 bases, 5 bases remained unmatched. In germline, CDR1 is ENHRY, CDR2 SYGVKD. CDR3 sequence (DNA): TGTGCCATCAGTGAGTCACAGGGGGTCAGAGGCTACACCTTC. This translates into CAISESQGVRGYTF.

This clonotype was seen only a few times. This chain links TRBV7-8 with TRBJ2-3; TRBD2 matches at 8 bases. The trim removed 5 bases at V and 2 bases at J, leaving 9 bases unmatched. Germline lookup yields CDR1 SGHVS and CDR2 FQNEAQ. The CDR3 contains 16 residues. The CDR3 sequence is CASSPLGSGDTDTQYF. CDR3 in DNA: TGTGCCAGCAGCCCCCTGGGTAGCGGGGACACAGATACGCAGTATTTT.

The sample holds a few counts of this clonotype. The CDR3: CATSRSIASILGVGELFF. The CDR3 nucleotides read TGTGCCACCAGCAGAAGCATCGCCTCTATCCTTGGTGTCGGGGAGCTGTTTTTT. V and J are TRBV15 and TRBJ2-2, with D hard to call. V was trimmed by 2 bases and J by 7 bases, leaving 23 bases between them. Per germline, CDR1 LNHNV and CDR2 YYDKDF (reference sequence). CDR3 length equals 18 residues.

This chain connects TRBV5-1 to TRBJ1-1; D is perhaps TRBD1 (5 bases). The CDR3 has 14 residues. V was shortened by 1 base and J by 3 bases, with 10 bases between the two germline ends. The germline V gene encodes CDR1 SGHRS and CDR2 YFSETQ. The CDR3 DNA sequence: TGCGCCAGCAGCTTGACAGGTTATTACACTGAAGCTTTCTTT. Translation: CASSLTGYYTEAFF. Filled out from reference TRBV5-1 and TRBJ1-1, the complete variable domain reads KAGVTQTPRYLIKTRGQQVTLSCSPISGHRSVSWYQQTPGQGLQFLFEYFSETQRNKGNFPGRFSGRQFSNSRSEMNVSTLELGDSALYLCASSLTGYYTEAFFGQGTRLTVV.

The rearrangement uses TRBV10-3 and TRBJ2-1; tentatively, D is TRBD1 or TRBD2 (5 bases each). The V gene's germline CDR1 is ENHRY and CDR2 SYGVKD. The CDR3 is made up of 17 amino acids. Trimming left V 0 bases short and J 1 base short, with 13 bases between. The CDR3 DNA follows: TGTGCCATCAGTGAGTCGACCGGGGCAAGGTCCTACAATGAGCAGTTCTTC. It specifies CAISESTGARSYNEQFF.

J is TRBJ2-7 and V is TRBV6-5; the D gene is possibly TRBD2 (6 bases). The germline V and J ends were trimmed by 2 bases and 6 bases, with 17 bases remaining between them. The CDR3 runs 15 residues. Germline values: CDR1 MNHEY, CDR2 SVGAGI. CDR3 in amino acids: CASSYQSGLGVEQYF. The CDR3 DNA is TGTGCCAGCAGTTACCAATCGGGACTGGGGGTCGAGCAGTACTTC.

J is TRBJ2-4 and V is TRBV12-3 or TRBV12-4, with D possibly called TRBD1 or TRBD2 (5 bases each). Trimming removed 6 bases at V and 6 bases at J, with 12 bases between. The length of the CDR3 is 13 residues. The CDR3 loop is CASSTGRRNIQYF. The CDR3, as DNA: TGTGCCAGCAGCACGGGACGGAGAAACATTCAGTACTTC.

The gene calls are TRBV4-3 and TRBJ2-2; D might be TRBD1 or TRBD2, each matching 5 bases. The ends were cut back, 0 bases at V and 2 bases at J, with 13 bases in the middle. Per the germline V gene, CDR1 is LGHNA and CDR2 is YSLEER. CDR3 size: 17 residues. The CDR3 loop is CASSQDTGALNTGELFF. The CDR3 DNA is TGCGCCAGCAGCCAAGACACCGGGGCCCTCAACACCGGGGAGCTGTTTTTT.

This sequence joins TRBV6-6 and TRBJ2-1; 7 bases map to TRBD1. The germline gives CDR1 MNHNY, CDR2 SVGAGI (reference sequence). The trim removed 9 bases at V and 7 bases at J, leaving 9 bases unmatched. This CDR3 comprises 13 residues. CDR3 bases: TGTGCCAGTGCGACAGGGTACGTGAATGAGCAGTTCTTC. It specifies CASATGYVNEQFF.

V gene TRBV6-6 combines with J gene TRBJ2-3; 7 positions match TRBD2. The CDR3 loop spans 11 amino acids. With V trimmed by 5 bases and J by 11 bases, 4 bases remained unmatched. CDR1 is MNHNY, CDR2 SVGAGI, per germline (reference sequence). In DNA, the CDR3 is TGTGCCAGCAGTCCGCGGACTAGGCAGTATTTT. Translation gives CASSPRTRQYF.

The chain couples TRBV6-5 to TRBJ1-6, with D possibly TRBD1 on 6 matching bases. This CDR3 region has 14 residues. CDR1 is MNHEY, CDR2 SVGAGI, per germline. V lost 2 bases and J 10 bases, leaving 12 bases between the germline ends. The CDR3 protein is CASSYAGVKSPLHF. CDR3 sequence (DNA): TGTGCCAGCAGTTACGCAGGGGTCAAATCACCCCTCCACTTT.

The sample holds a few counts of this clonotype. The chain employs TRBV5-1 and TRBJ2-7; TRBD1 agrees at 8 bases. The CDR3 runs to 15 residues. Trimming at V came to 4 bases and at J to 3 bases, leaving 9 bases not matched to a gene. Germline V gene sequence: CDR1 SGHRS, CDR2 YFSETQ. CDR3 bases: TGCGCCAGCAGCAGAAGTCCGGGACAGGACTACGAGCAGTACTTC. This gives the protein CASSRSPGQDYEQYF. Supplemented by reference TRBV5-1 and TRBJ2-7, the full variable domain reads KAGVTQTPRYLIKTRGQQVTLSCSPISGHRSVSWYQQTPGQGLQFLFEYFSETQRNKGNFPGRFSGRQFSNSRSEMNVSTLELGDSALYLCASSRSPGQDYEQYFGPGTRLTVT.